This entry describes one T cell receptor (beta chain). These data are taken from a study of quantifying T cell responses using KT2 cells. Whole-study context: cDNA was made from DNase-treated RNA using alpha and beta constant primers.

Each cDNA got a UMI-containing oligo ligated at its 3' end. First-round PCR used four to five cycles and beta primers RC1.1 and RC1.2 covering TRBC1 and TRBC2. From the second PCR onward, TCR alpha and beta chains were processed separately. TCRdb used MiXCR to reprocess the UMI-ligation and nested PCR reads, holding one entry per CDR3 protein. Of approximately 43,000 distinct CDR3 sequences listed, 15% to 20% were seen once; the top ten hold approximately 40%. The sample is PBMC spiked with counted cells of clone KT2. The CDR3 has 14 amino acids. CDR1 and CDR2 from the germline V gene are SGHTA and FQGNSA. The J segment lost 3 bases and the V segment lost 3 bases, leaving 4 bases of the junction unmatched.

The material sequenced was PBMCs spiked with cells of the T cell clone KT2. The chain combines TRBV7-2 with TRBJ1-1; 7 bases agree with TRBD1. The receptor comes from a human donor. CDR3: CASSFTGVDTEAFF. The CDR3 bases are TGTGCCAGCAGCTTCACAGGGGTCGACACTGAAGCTTTCTTT. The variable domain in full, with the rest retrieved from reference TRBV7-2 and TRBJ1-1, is GAGVSQSPSNKVTEKGKDVELRCDPISGHTALYWYRQSLGQGLEFLIYFQGNSAPDKSGLPSDRFSAERTGGSVSTLTIQRTQQEDSAVYLCASSFTGVDTEAFFGQGTRLTVV.